A single T cell receptor (beta chain) is shown here with its context. This CDR3 spans 11 amino acids. Losses at the gene ends were 6 bases for V and 6 bases for J; bases not matched to a gene: 5. Germline loops: CDR1 SQVTM, CDR2 ANQGSEA. This entry is derived from a study of T cell repertoires in cytomegalovirus infection. TCRdb passed the reads through MiXCR, listing each CDR3 protein once. The top ten hold 10% of the sample, which has 400,000 to 550,000 distinct CDR3 sequences, about 11% seen once. This sequence joins TRBV29-1 and TRBJ2-7; 7 bases line up with TRBD2. The sample taken for sequencing was PBMCs. The receptor comes from a human donor in good health (CMV status not recorded). Some clones in this sample may be carry-over from other donors' samples. The CDR3 reads CSVRGGGEQYF. The CDR3 DNA follows: TGCAGCGTCCGTGGGGGGGGCGAGCAGTACTTC.